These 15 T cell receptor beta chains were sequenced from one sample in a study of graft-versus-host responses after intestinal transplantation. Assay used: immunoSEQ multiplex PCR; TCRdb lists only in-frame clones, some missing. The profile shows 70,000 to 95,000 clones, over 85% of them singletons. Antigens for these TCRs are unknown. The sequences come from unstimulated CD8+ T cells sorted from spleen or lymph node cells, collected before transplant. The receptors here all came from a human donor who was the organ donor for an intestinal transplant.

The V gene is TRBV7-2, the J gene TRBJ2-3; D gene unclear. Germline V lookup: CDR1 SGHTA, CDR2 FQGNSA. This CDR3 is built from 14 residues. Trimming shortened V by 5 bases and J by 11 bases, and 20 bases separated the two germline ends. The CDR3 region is CASSTLEAPLMQYF. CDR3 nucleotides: TGTGCCAGCAGCACCCTAGAGGCCCCCCTTATGCAGTATTTT.

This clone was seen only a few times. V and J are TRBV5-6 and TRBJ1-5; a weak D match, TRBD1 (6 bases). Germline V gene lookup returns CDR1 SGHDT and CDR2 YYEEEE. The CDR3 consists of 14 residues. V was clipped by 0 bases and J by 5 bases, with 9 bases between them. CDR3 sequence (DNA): TGTGCCAGCAGCTTGGGGGACACCGATCAGCCCCAGCATTTT. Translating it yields CASSLGDTDQPQHF.

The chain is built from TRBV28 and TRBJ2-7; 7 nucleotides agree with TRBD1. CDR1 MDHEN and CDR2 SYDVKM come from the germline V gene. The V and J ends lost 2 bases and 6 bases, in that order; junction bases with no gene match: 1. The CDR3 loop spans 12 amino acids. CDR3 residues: CASSLDRAEQYF. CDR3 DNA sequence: TGTGCCAGCAGTTTAGACAGGGCCGAGCAGTACTTC. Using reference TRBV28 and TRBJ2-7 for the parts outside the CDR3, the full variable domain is DVKVTQSSRYLVKRTGEKVFLECVQDMDHENMFWYRQDPGLGLRLIYFSYDVKMKEKGDIPEGYSVSREKKERFSLILESASTNQTSMYLCASSLDRAEQYFGPGTRLTVT.

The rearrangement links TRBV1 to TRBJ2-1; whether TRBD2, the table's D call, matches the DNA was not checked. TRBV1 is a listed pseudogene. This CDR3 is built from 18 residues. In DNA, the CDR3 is TGCACCAGCAGCCCCCTCGGGAGTCGCGGCGTTTCCTACAATGAGCAGTTCTTC. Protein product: CTSSPLGSRGVSYNEQFF.

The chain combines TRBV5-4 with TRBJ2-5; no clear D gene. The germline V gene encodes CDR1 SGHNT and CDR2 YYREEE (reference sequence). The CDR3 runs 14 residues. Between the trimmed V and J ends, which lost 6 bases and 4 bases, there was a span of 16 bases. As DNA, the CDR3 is TGTGCCAGCAACCACATTCCGCGCGGAGAGACCCAGTACTTC. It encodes CASNHIPRGETQYF.

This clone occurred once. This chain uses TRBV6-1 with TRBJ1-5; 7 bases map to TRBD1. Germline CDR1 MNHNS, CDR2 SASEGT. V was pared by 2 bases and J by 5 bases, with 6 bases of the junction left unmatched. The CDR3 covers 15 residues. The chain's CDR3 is CASSEFGTAHQPQHF. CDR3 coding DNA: TGTGCCAGCAGTGAATTTGGGACAGCTCATCAGCCCCAGCATTTT.

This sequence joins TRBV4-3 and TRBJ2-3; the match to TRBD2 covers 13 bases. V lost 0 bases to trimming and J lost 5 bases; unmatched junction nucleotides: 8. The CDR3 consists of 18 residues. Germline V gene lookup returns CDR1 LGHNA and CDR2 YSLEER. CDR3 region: CASSQDRGTSGMGDTQYF. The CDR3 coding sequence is TGCGCCAGCAGCCAAGATCGCGGGACTAGCGGGATGGGAGATACGCAGTATTTT.

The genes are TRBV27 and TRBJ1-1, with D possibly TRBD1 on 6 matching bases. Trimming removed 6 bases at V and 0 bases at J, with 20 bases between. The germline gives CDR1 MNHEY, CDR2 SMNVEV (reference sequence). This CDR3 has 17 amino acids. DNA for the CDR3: TGTGCCAGCAGAGTTTGGGGGCCAAAGGGAGTGAACACTGAAGCTTTCTTT. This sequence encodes CASRVWGPKGVNTEAFF.

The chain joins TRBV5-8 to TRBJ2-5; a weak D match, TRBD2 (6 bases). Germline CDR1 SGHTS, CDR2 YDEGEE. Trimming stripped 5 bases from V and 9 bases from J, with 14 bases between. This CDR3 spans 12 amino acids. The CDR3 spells CASRGTGEAQYF. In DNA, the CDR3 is TGTGCCAGCAGGGGGACCGGGGAGGCCCAGTACTTC. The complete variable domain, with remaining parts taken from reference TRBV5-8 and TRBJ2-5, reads EAGVTQSPTHLIKTRGQQATLRCSPISGHTSVYWYQQALGLGLQFLLWYDEGEERNRGNFPPRFSGRQFPNYSSELNVNALELEDSALYLCASRGTGEAQYFGPGTRLLVL.

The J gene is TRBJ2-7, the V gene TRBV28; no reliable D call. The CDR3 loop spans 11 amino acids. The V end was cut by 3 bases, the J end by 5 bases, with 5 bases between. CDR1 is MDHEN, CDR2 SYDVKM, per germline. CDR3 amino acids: CASSFPDEQYF. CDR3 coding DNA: TGTGCCAGCAGTTTCCCCGACGAGCAGTACTTC. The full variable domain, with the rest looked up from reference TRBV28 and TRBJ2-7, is DVKVTQSSRYLVKRTGEKVFLECVQDMDHENMFWYRQDPGLGLRLIYFSYDVKMKEKGDIPEGYSVSREKKERFSLILESASTNQTSMYLCASSFPDEQYFGPGTRLTVT.

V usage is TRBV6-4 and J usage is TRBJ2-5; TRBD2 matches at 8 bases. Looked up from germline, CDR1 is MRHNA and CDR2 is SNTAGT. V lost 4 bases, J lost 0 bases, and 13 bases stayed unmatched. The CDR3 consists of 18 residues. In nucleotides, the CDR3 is TGTGCCAGCAGTGCGGGGCAGCGGGGGACCCAATACCAAGAGACCCAGTACTTC. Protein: CASSAGQRGTQYQETQYF.

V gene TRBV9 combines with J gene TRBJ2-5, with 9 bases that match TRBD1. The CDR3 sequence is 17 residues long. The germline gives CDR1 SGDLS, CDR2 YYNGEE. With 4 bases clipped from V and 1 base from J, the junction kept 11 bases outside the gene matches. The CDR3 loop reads CASSLGRGQGLQETQYF. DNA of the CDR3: TGTGCCAGCAGCCTTGGAAGGGGACAGGGCCTCCAAGAGACCCAGTACTTC.

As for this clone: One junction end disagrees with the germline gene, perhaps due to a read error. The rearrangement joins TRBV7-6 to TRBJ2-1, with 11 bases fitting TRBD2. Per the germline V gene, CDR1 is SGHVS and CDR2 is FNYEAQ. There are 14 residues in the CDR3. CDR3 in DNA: TGTGCCAGCAGCCTAGCGGGGGGTGTGGATGAGCAGTTCTTC. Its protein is CASSLAGGVDEQFF.

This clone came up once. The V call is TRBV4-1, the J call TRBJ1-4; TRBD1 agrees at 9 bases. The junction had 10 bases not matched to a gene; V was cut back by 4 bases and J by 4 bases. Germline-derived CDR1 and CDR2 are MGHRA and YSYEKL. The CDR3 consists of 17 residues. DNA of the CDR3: TGCGCCAGCAGCCCTGTCCCGGGACAGGGTTTTAATGAAAAACTGTTTTTT. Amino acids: CASSPVPGQGFNEKLFF.

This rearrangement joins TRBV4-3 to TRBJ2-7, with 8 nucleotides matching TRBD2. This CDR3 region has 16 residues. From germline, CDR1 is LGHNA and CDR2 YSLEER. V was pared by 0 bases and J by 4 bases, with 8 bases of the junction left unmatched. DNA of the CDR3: TGCGCCAGCAGCCAAGATCATCACCGGGAGGGGTACGAGCAGTACTTC. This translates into CASSQDHHREGYEQYF.